This T cell receptor beta chain was identified during a study of OX40 agonist ivuxolimab in advanced cancers. Overall study results and limits: Not determined was the antigen specificity of the expanded peripheral T cells. Partial responders receiving 0.1-3.0 mg/kg showed among the lowest clonal expansion.

Sampling of blood occurred at baseline, cycle 4 day 1, and cycle 7 day 1. Clones were sequenced by immunoSEQ multiplex PCR, and TCRdb holds only the in-frame ones, with some missing. This table holds approximately 53,000 clones, roughly 91% found once. To note about this clone: Antigen: not known.

Germline lookup yields CDR1 SQVTM and CDR2 ANQGSEA. The CDR3 sequence is 13 residues long. The V and J ends lost 7 bases and 0 bases, in that order; junction bases with no gene match: 5. This chain links TRBV29-1 with TRBJ2-7, with TRBD1 matching 8 bases. This sequence originates from an adult with an advanced solid tumor such as melanoma, head and neck, liver or kidney cancer. The material sequenced was CD4+ or CD8+ T cells sorted from blood, taken in a trial of the OX40 agonist ivuxolimab. CDR3 in DNA: TGCAGCGCTGGGACAGGCCTCTCCTACGAGCAGTACTTC. It is translated as CSAGTGLSYEQYF.